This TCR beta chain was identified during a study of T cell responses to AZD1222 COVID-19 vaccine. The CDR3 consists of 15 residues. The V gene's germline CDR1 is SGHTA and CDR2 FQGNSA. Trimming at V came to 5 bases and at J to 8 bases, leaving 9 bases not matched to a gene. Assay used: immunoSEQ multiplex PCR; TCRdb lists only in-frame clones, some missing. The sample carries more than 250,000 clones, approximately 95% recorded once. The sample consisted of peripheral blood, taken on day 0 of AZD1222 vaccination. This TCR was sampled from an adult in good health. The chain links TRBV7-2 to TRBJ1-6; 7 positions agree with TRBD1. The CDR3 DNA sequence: TGTGCCAGCAGCCTCACTACAGGGGTAGATTCACCCCTCCACTTT. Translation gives CASSLTTGVDSPLHF.